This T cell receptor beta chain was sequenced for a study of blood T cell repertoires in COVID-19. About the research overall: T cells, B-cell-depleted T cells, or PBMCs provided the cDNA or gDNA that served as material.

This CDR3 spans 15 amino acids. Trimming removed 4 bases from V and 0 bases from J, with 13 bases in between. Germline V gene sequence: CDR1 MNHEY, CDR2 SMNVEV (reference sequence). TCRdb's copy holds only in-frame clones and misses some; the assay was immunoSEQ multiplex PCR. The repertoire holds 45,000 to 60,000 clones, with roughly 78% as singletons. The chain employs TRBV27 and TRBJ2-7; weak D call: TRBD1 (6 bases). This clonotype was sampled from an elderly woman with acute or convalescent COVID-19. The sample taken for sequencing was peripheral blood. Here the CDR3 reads CASSYRDTSSYEQYF. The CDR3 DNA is TGTGCCAGCAGTTACCGGGACACAAGCTCCTACGAGCAGTACTTC.